Listed below are T cell receptor beta chains from one sample, sequenced in a study of Ad26.COV2.S vaccination and SARS-CoV-2 variants. Sequenced by immunoSEQ multiplex PCR; TCRdb stores in-frame clones only, minus some. There are fewer than 800,000 clones in the sample; 89% occur only once, and nearly 1.5% lies in the top ten. This specimen consisted of peripheral blood, obtained in a trial of Ad26.COV2.S vaccine versus placebo. The source is a person between 18 and 65 years old who received the Ad26.COV2.S COVID-19 vaccine or a placebo. Each CDR3 is given with its conserved first and last residue. The D gene is left open where the match is weak. Size is omitted from some rows. Given values are once, few, many or a class for expanded clones.

CDR3 DNA,CDR3 protein,D gene,V gene,clone size,J gene
TGCGCCAGCAGCTTTACAGGGTCGGGCTCCGAGCAGTACTTC,CASSFTGSGSEQYF,.,TRBV5-1,.,TRBJ2-7
TGTGCCAGCAGCGTGAACCCCGTTGAGCAGCCCCAGCATTTT,CASSVNPVEQPQHF,.,TRBV9,.,TRBJ1-5
TGTGCCTGGAGTGCCTTAGCGGGGGGCCCCCACGAGCAGTACTTC,CAWSALAGGPHEQYF,TRBD2,TRBV30,.,TRBJ2-7
TGTGCCAGCAGCTTTGGACTAGCGGGAGCGGTTGAGCAGTTCTTC,CASSFGLAGAVEQFF,TRBD2,TRBV7-9,.,TRBJ2-1
TGTGCCAGCAGTCCGGGGCCAGGATCGTCCTCTGGGGCCAACGTCCTGACTTTC,CASSPGPGSSSGANVLTF,.,TRBV6-6,.,TRBJ2-6
TGTGCCAGCAGCCCCCGCCCGACCTACGAGCAGTACTTC,CASSPRPTYEQYF,.,TRBV7-9,.,TRBJ2-7
TGTGCCAGCTCACCTGACGGGGAGCACACTGAAGCTTTCTTT,CASSPDGEHTEAFF,.,TRBV18,.,TRBJ1-1
TGTGCCAGCACCCTACAGGGACATGGCTACACCTTC,CASTLQGHGYTF,.,TRBV6-5,.,TRBJ1-2
TGTGCCAGCAGCTTAGAGGGACAGGGGTACGAAAAACTGTTTTTT,CASSLEGQGYEKLFF,TRBD1,TRBV7-2,.,TRBJ1-4
TGTGCCAGCTCATCACAGGGTCCCTACGAGCAGTACTTC,CASSSQGPYEQYF,.,TRBV18,.,TRBJ2-7
TGTGCCACCAGTGATCCCAGGGGTGGTAATCAGCCCCAGCATTTT,CATSDPRGGNQPQHF,.,TRBV24-1,.,TRBJ1-5
TGTGCCAGCAGTGGACAGGGGACACAGTCAGATACGCAGTATTTT,CASSGQGTQSDTQYF,TRBD1,TRBV2,.,TRBJ2-3
TGTGCCAGCAGCTCCAGACTAGCGCGCTCCTACAATGAGCAGTTCTTC,CASSSRLARSYNEQFF,TRBD2,TRBV14,.,TRBJ2-1
TGTGCCAGCAGCCAAGCAGGGCCCGGAGGGGAGACCCAGTACTTC,CASSQAGPGGETQYF,.,TRBV3-1/TRBV3-2,.,TRBJ2-5
TGTGCCAGCACCTACGGGCCCGGATACGAGCAGTACTTC,CASTYGPGYEQYF,.,TRBV5-6,once,TRBJ2-7
TGCGCCAGCAGCTCGACAGAGTATGGCTACACCTTC,CASSSTEYGYTF,.,TRBV5-1,once,TRBJ1-2
TGTGCCAGCTCACCACCGGGCGGTACCTCTGGGGCCAACGTCCTGACTTTC,CASSPPGGTSGANVLTF,.,TRBV18,.,TRBJ2-6
TGTGCCAGCAGTTCGGGACGGATCTATGGCTACACCTTC,CASSSGRIYGYTF,.,TRBV2,.,TRBJ1-2
TGTGCCAGCAGCTTAGTCGGCGACAGGGGACATAGCAATCAGCCCCAGCATTTT,CASSLVGDRGHSNQPQHF,TRBD1,TRBV7-2,.,TRBJ1-5
TGCGCCAGCAGCCAAGAGGTCGCTAGCGGGTGGGGGGATACGCAGTATTTT,CASSQEVASGWGDTQYF,TRBD2,TRBV4-3,.,TRBJ2-3
TGTGCCAGCAGCTGGCTCGGTGGGGGGCTGAGCACAGATACGCAGTATTTT,CASSWLGGGLSTDTQYF,.,TRBV7-2,.,TRBJ2-3
TGTGCCAGCAGCCAGGGTCTTAGTAATGAAAAACTGTTTTTT,CASSQGLSNEKLFF,.,TRBV3-1/TRBV3-2,.,TRBJ1-4
TGTGCCAGCAGTCTTCAGGGCTCCTACAATGAGCAGTTCTTC,CASSLQGSYNEQFF,.,TRBV6-5,.,TRBJ2-1
TGTGCCAGCAGCTCTCCCTCCGGGACGGGGATGAACACTGAAGCTTTCTTT,CASSSPSGTGMNTEAFF,.,TRBV5-6,.,TRBJ1-1
TGTGCCAGCAGCGGGGCCTTTGGGGCCCTACGCAATGAGCAGTTCTTC,CASSGAFGALRNEQFF,.,TRBV2,.,TRBJ2-1
TGTGCCAGTAGTTCAGGGGGCGCGTTTAATTCACCCCTCCACTTT,CASSSGGAFNSPLHF,TRBD1,TRBV19,.,TRBJ1-6
TGTGCCAGCAGCCAAGAAATAACTAGCGTAAGCACAGATACGCAGTATTTT,CASSQEITSVSTDTQYF,TRBD2,TRBV14,.,TRBJ2-3